The 18 T cell receptor beta chains below were found in one sample sequenced in a study of T cell repertoires in urothelial bladder cancer. Sequencing was performed with immunoSEQ multiplex PCR; in TCRdb, only in-frame clones are kept and a portion is missing. In the table there are 9,500 to 13,000 clones, about 63% of which are singletons. The sample was tumor-infiltrating cells from bladder cancer. The origin of the receptors is a human donor with a benign inflammatory bladder lesion.

Only a few counts were recorded for this clone. This chain links TRBV27 with TRBJ1-1, with D possibly being TRBD1 (5 bases). The V gene's germline CDR1 is MNHEY and CDR2 SMNVEV (reference sequence). The CDR3 spans 13 residues. With 9 bases removed from V and 5 bases from J, the gap between germline ends came to 16 bases. CDR3 sequence: CASSLPGGTEAFF. DNA of the CDR3: TGTGCCAGTTCCCTCCCCGGGGGAACTGAAGCTTTCTTT.

The chain has TRBV2 and TRBJ2-1; D gene ambiguous. Germline CDR1 reads SNHLY; CDR2 reads FYNNEI. The CDR3 contains 15 residues. The ends were cut back, 7 bases at V and 4 bases at J, with 17 bases in the middle. The CDR3 spells CASNTLLPGYNEQFF. The CDR3 DNA sequence: TGTGCCAGCAACACCCTCCTGCCAGGATACAATGAGCAGTTCTTC. Looking up the rest from reference TRBV2 and TRBJ2-1 gives the full variable domain: EPEVTQTPSHQVTQMGQEVILRCVPISNHLYFYWYRQILGQKVEFLVSFYNNEISEKSEIFDDQFSVERPDGSNFTLKIRSTKLEDSAMYFCASNTLLPGYNEQFFGPGTRLTVL.

V and J are TRBV18 and TRBJ2-3, with D unresolved. Germline V CDR1 and CDR2: KGHSH, LQKENI. This CDR3 region has 13 residues. V gave up 9 bases and J gave up 0 bases, with 10 bases separating them. CDR3 protein: CASLQTSTDTQYF. CDR3 in DNA: TGTGCCAGTCTACAGACTAGCACAGATACGCAGTATTTT.

CDR3 bases: TGTGCCAGCAGCTTAGGTGGCGGGGATTTTGGCTACACCTTC. Translated, it gives CASSLGGGDFGYTF. The V call is TRBV7-6, the J call TRBJ1-2, with D unclear. Germline lookup yields CDR1 SGHVS and CDR2 FNYEAQ. Trimming shortened V by 1 base and J by 7 bases, and 13 bases separated the two germline ends. The CDR3 is 14 residues long.

The rearrangement joins TRBV9 to TRBJ2-7; D might be TRBD2 (5 bases). The V gene's germline CDR1 is SGDLS and CDR2 YYNGEE. V dropped 0 bases and J dropped 0 bases, with 13 bases sitting between them. The CDR3 spans 16 residues. Here the CDR3 DNA reads TGTGCCAGCAGCGTAGTCTCTAGCCCGAGCTCCTACGAGCAGTACTTC. It encodes CASSVVSSPSSYEQYF.

The rearrangement joins TRBV7-8 to TRBJ1-5, with 10 bases that match TRBD1. With V trimmed by 2 bases and J by 4 bases, 5 bases remained unmatched. CDR3 length equals 16 residues. Germline V CDR1 and CDR2: SGHVS, FQNEAQ. The CDR3: CASSLPPGQGNQPQHF. For the CDR3, the DNA is TGTGCCAGCAGCTTACCGCCGGGACAGGGGAATCAGCCCCAGCATTTT. The full variable domain, its missing parts supplied by reference TRBV7-8 and TRBJ1-5, is GAGVSQSPRYKVAKRGQDVALRCDPISGHVSLFWYQQALGQGPEFLTYFQNEAQLDKSGLPSDRFFAERPEGSVSTLKIQRTQQEDSAVYLCASSLPPGQGNQPQHFGDGTRLSIL.

This clone is medium-sized within its sample. The rearrangement uses TRBV19 and TRBJ2-7; 7 positions match TRBD1. Germline-derived CDR1 and CDR2 are LNHDA and SQIVND (reference sequence). The CDR3 covers 12 residues. With V trimmed by 1 base and J by 11 bases, 5 bases remained unmatched. CDR3 sequence (DNA): TGTGCCAGTAGTATAGCAAGGGGGCAGAAGTACTTC. As protein: CASSIARGQKYF.

The chain is built from TRBV2 and TRBJ1-1; D ambiguous. The CDR3 runs 14 residues. Deletions cut 3 bases from V and 4 bases from J, with 12 bases between. Germline CDR1 is SNHLY and CDR2 is FYNNEI. CDR3 sequence reads: CASSDRDISTEAFF. DNA of the CDR3: TGTGCCAGCAGTGATAGGGATATTAGCACTGAAGCTTTCTTT.

The rearrangement uses TRBV10-2 and TRBJ1-6, with no clear D. The CDR3 has 15 residues. Germline V lookup: CDR1 WSHSY, CDR2 SAAADI. The V and J ends lost 4 bases and 8 bases respectively, with 15 bases between them. The CDR3: CASSGQPLGDSPLHF. CDR3 in DNA: TGCGCCAGCAGTGGCCAACCCCTTGGGGATTCACCCCTCCACTTT.

This clone was seen a handful of times. The chain recombines TRBV4-3 with TRBJ2-7; D remains ambiguous. The CDR3 has 14 amino acids. Germline lookup yields CDR1 LGHNA and CDR2 YSLEER. Trimming took off 0 bases at V and 10 bases at J, with 16 bases between the two ends. CDR3 region: CASSQEMTPRRQYF. Written as DNA, the CDR3 is TGCGCCAGCAGCCAAGAAATGACACCGAGGAGACAGTACTTC.

This clone appeared a few times. The rearrangement links TRBV7-9 to TRBJ2-6, with D possibly called TRBD1 or TRBD2 (5 bases each). Trimming removed 5 bases from V and 0 bases from J, with 14 bases in between. The CDR3 has 17 residues. The germline V gene has CDR1 SEHNR and CDR2 FQNEAQ (reference sequence). The CDR3 DNA reads TGTGCCAGCAGCCCCGGGACCGGGACCTCTGGGGCCAACGTCCTGACTTTC. It specifies CASSPGTGTSGANVLTF.

The chain links TRBV30 to TRBJ2-3; 9 positions agree with TRBD2. With 3 bases clipped from V and 6 bases from J, the junction kept 10 bases outside the gene matches. Germline V CDR1 and CDR2: GTSNPN, SVGIG (reference sequence). The CDR3 is 15 residues long. The CDR3 nucleotides read TGTGCCTGGAGCAGAGGGGCGGGGGGGCCGGATACGCAGTATTTT. Encoded protein: CAWSRGAGGPDTQYF.

The chain links TRBV4-1 to TRBJ1-1; 8 nucleotides align to TRBD1. The germline CDR1 and CDR2 sequences are MGHRA and YSYEKL. V was pared by 4 bases and J by 8 bases, with 0 bases of the junction left unmatched. The CDR3 contains 11 residues. In DNA form, the CDR3 reads TGCGCCAGCAGCCGGGACAGGGAAGCTTTCTTT. Translated: CASSRDREAFF.

This clone showed up just a few times. The chain uses TRBV7-9 and TRBJ1-3; weak D call: TRBD1 (5 bases). This CDR3 is 14 amino acids long. CDR1 SEHNR and CDR2 FQNEAQ come from the germline V gene (reference sequence). The V end lost 0 bases, the J end lost 2 bases, and 5 bases lay between the germline ends. CDR3 sequence reads: CASSLAGAGNTIYF. CDR3 DNA sequence: TGTGCCAGCAGCTTAGCAGGGGCTGGAAACACCATATATTTT.

This clone occurred a few times. J is TRBJ1-5 and V is TRBV30; D unresolved. This CDR3 region has 12 residues. CDR1 GTSNPN and CDR2 SVGIG come from the germline V gene (reference sequence). Deletions cut 5 bases from V and 8 bases from J, with 13 bases between. As DNA, the CDR3 is TGTGCCTGGTCCATCAGAGGGAAGCCCCAGCATTTT. Translating it yields CAWSIRGKPQHF. The entire variable domain, with the rest obtained from reference TRBV30 and TRBJ1-5, is as follows: SQTIHQWPATLVQPVGSPLSLECTVEGTSNPNLYWYRQAAGRGLQLLFYSVGIGQISSEVPQNLSASRPQDRQFILSSKKLLLSDSGFYLCAWSIRGKPQHFGDGTRLSIL.

The chain's CDR3 is CASSIDPRRELFF. In DNA, the CDR3 is TGCGCCAGCAGCATCGACCCGCGCCGGGAGCTGTTTTTT. The J gene is TRBJ2-2, the V gene TRBV5-1; D ambiguous. The ends were cut back, 4 bases at V and 9 bases at J, with 13 bases in the middle. The CDR3 consists of 13 residues. CDR1 is SGHRS, CDR2 YFSETQ, per germline.

The chain combines TRBV10-3 with TRBJ2-2; D remains unclear. V lost 4 bases and J 0 bases, leaving 15 bases between the germline ends. CDR1 and CDR2 from the germline V gene are ENHRY and SYGVKD. The CDR3 extends over 17 amino acids. Here the CDR3 reads CAISGHSNYANTGELFF. In nucleotides, the CDR3 is TGTGCCATCAGTGGCCACTCCAATTACGCGAACACCGGGGAGCTGTTTTTT.

The chain uses TRBV5-1 and TRBJ2-7; TRBD1 aligns across 11 bases. The CDR3 runs to 15 residues. Per germline, CDR1 SGHRS and CDR2 YFSETQ. The V segment lost 4 bases and the J segment 5 bases; nucleotides outside the gene matches: 8. The CDR3 sequence: CASSHGTGGLDEQYF. The CDR3 region has the DNA TGCGCCAGCAGCCACGGGACAGGGGGTTTAGACGAGCAGTACTTC.